These 7 T cell receptor beta chains originate from one sample sequenced in a study of human T cells and chemical hapten exposure. TCRdb reprocessed the RACE reads with MiXCR, giving one entry per CDR3 protein. The repertoire holds tens of thousands of distinct CDR3 sequences, with about 8.9% as singletons. Time point reported: pre-sensitization, week 0. The sample's treatment: therapeutic diphenylcyclopropenone sensitization with weekly scalp DPC. Here the sequenced sample was whole blood, taken in connection with sensitization to the hapten diphenylcyclopropenone (DPC). The receptors were gathered from a woman aged 40 to 55 with alopecia areata. Some clones in this sample may be carry-over from other donors' samples.

This clonotype was recorded many times. V and J are TRBV20-1 and TRBJ1-4; D remains unclear. Germline-derived CDR1 and CDR2 are DFQATT and SNEGSKA (reference sequence). CDR3 length: 14 residues. V lost 1 base and J lost 7, with 13 bases in between. CDR3 sequence (DNA): TGCAGTGCTAGAGCGAGCGACCGGCCTGAAAAACTGTTTTTT. Translated, it gives CSARASDRPEKLFF.

V gene TRBV6-5 combines with J gene TRBJ2-5, with D possibly TRBD1 on 6 matching bases. Germline assignment: CDR1 MNHEY and CDR2 SVGAGI. V lost 6 bases to trimming and J lost 5 bases, with 16 bases between them. There are 14 residues in the CDR3. CDR3 DNA: TGTGCCAGCAGAAACCCAGGGGCCAGGGAGACCCAGTACTTC. Amino acid sequence: CASRNPGARETQYF.

This clonotype was recorded a few times. The gene calls are TRBV14 and TRBJ1-5; D is ambiguous. Germline loops: CDR1 SGHDN, CDR2 FVKESK. CDR3 length equals 13 residues. V dropped 1 base and J dropped 9 bases, with 10 bases sitting between them. CDR3 bases: TGTGCCAGCAGCCAAGGGGATCATTGGCCCCAGCATTTT. Translating it yields CASSQGDHWPQHF.

This clonotype has more than one count but fewer than ten. The CDR3 nucleotides are TGTGCCAGCTCCTGGGACAGGAAGGGCTACGAGCAGTACTTC. It yields the protein CASSWDRKGYEQYF. The chain combines TRBV18 with TRBJ2-7; 8 bases match TRBD1. V lost 6 bases to trimming and J lost 3 bases; unmatched junction nucleotides: 7. Germline V gives CDR1 KGHSH, CDR2 LQKENI. There are 14 residues in the CDR3.

This clonotype showed up many times. The chain employs TRBV7-9 and TRBJ1-1; D gene unclear. This CDR3 contains 11 residues. Germline V CDR1 and CDR2: SEHNR, FQNEAQ (reference sequence). The V gene lost 5 bases and the J gene lost 5 bases, with 6 bases spanning the gap. The CDR3 sequence: CASSEGTEAFF. CDR3 in DNA: TGTGCCAGCAGCGAAGGAACTGAAGCTTTCTTT. The full variable domain, in which reference TRBV7-9 and TRBJ1-1 provide the parts outside the CDR3, is DTGVSQNPRHKITKRGQNVTFRCDPISEHNRLYWYRQTLGQGPEFLTYFQNEAQLEKSRLLSDRFSAERPKGSFSTLEIQRTEQGDSAMYLCASSEGTEAFFGQGTRLTVV.

This sequence joins TRBV7-2 and TRBJ1-5; D is ambiguous. Germline V CDR1 and CDR2: SGHTA, FQGNSA. The CDR3 has 14 amino acids. V was pared by 1 base and J by 0 bases, with 4 bases between. For the CDR3, the DNA is TGTACCAGCAGCTTAGACAATAGCAATCAGCCCCAGCATTTT. Translating gives CTSSLDNSNQPQHF.

This clonotype was seen ten or more times. The V gene is TRBV6-5, the J gene TRBJ2-7; 10 positions match TRBD1. The V and J ends lost 5 bases and 7 bases, in that order; junction bases with no gene match: 11. The CDR3 has 15 amino acids. In germline, CDR1 is MNHEY, CDR2 SVGAGI. CDR3 sequence reads: CASSDAGTGAREQYF. CDR3 sequence (DNA): TGTGCCAGCAGTGACGCCGGGACAGGGGCGAGGGAGCAGTACTTC.